The 25 T cell receptor beta chains in this list originate from one sample, sequenced in a study of T cell repertoires in cytomegalovirus infection. For these receptors, no antigen is known. TCRdb itself ran the reads through MiXCR, one entry per CDR3 protein. The table lists approximately 110,000 distinct CDR3 sequences, more than 30% of them singletons. The sequences come from CD8+ T cells from cultured PBMCs, collected from culture after CMV antigen stimulation. The source is a human donor in good health (CMV status not recorded). Some clones in this sample may be carry-over from other donors' samples.

The chain uses TRBV5-4 and TRBJ2-1, with 10 bases fitting TRBD2. The CDR3 consists of 17 residues. Trimming cost V 4 bases and J 10 bases; bases outside gene matches: 17. CDR1 and CDR2 (germline): SGHNT, YYREEE (reference sequence). The CDR3 sequence: CASSPKYSGLAFEEQFF. CDR3 sequence (DNA): TGTGCCAGCAGCCCTAAATATTCGGGACTAGCGTTTGAGGAGCAGTTCTTC.

This clonotype was seen more than once but under ten times. The chain joins TRBV6-5 to TRBJ1-5, with TRBD1 identical over 7 bases. V lost 0 bases, J lost 4 bases, and 3 bases stayed unmatched. The CDR3 has 15 amino acids. Germline loops: CDR1 MNHEY, CDR2 SVGAGI. The CDR3 DNA follows: TGTGCCAGCAGTTACTCGTACAGGGGAAATCAGCCCCAGCATTTT. Translating it yields CASSYSYRGNQPQHF.

This clonotype was detected many times. The chain links TRBV7-2 to TRBJ1-5; D not certain. Germline CDR1 reads SGHTA; CDR2 reads FQGNSA. The CDR3 has 15 residues. V was cut by 4 bases and J by 0 bases, with 10 bases left in between. The CDR3 nucleotides are TGTGCCAGCAGCTCCGGGCTCGATAGCAATCAGCCCCAGCATTTT. Its protein product is CASSSGLDSNQPQHF.

A few counts support this clonotype. The chain links TRBV7-9 to TRBJ1-1; maybe TRBD1 (6 bases). Germline assignment: CDR1 SEHNR and CDR2 FQNEAQ (reference sequence). CDR3 length: 14 amino acids. The V gene lost 5 bases and the J gene lost 6 bases, with 16 bases spanning the gap. In nucleotides, the CDR3 is TGTGCCAGCAGCCCTCCTGGGGGGCTGGCTGAAGCTTTCTTT. Translated: CASSPPGGLAEAFF.

J is TRBJ1-2 and V is TRBV19; D unresolved. The length of the CDR3 is 16 residues. V lost 3 bases and J lost 3, with 17 bases in between. Germline lookup yields CDR1 LNHDA and CDR2 SQIVND (reference sequence). CDR3 amino acids: CASSMSWTDAHYGYTF. CDR3 coding DNA: TGTGCCAGTAGTATGTCGTGGACGGATGCACACTATGGCTACACCTTC.

At least ten counts were recorded for this clonotype. The chain is built from TRBV7-2 and TRBJ1-4, with D uncertain. CDR1 and CDR2 from the germline V gene are SGHTA and FQGNSA. The V gene lost 1 base and the J gene lost 5 bases, with 11 bases spanning the gap. This CDR3 comprises 15 residues. The CDR3 DNA sequence: TGTGCCAGCAGCTTAGGAGCGGTGGAGAATGAAAAACTGTTTTTT. It is translated as CASSLGAVENEKLFF. The variable domain in full, with the rest retrieved from reference TRBV7-2 and TRBJ1-4, is GAGVSQSPSNKVTEKGKDVELRCDPISGHTALYWYRQSLGQGLEFLIYFQGNSAPDKSGLPSDRFSAERTGGSVSTLTIQRTQQEDSAVYLCASSLGAVENEKLFFGSGTQLSVL.

This clonotype has more than one count but fewer than ten. For the CDR3, the DNA is TGCGCCAGCAGCCATGACATTTTAGATACGCAGTATTTT. Amino acids: CASSHDILDTQYF. This chain links TRBV4-3 with TRBJ2-3; D not resolved. V dropped 3 bases and J dropped 5 bases, with 9 bases sitting between them. CDR1 and CDR2 from the germline V gene are LGHNA and YSLEER. This CDR3 has 13 residues.

This chain joins TRBV7-9 and TRBJ1-4; D perhaps matches TRBD1 (6 bases). CDR1 SEHNR and CDR2 FQNEAQ come from the germline V gene (reference sequence). CDR3 length: 17 amino acids. V lost 1 base, J lost 0 bases, and 12 bases lay in between. Written as DNA, the CDR3 is TGTGCCAGCAGCTTAGGGGGGCTGGGCACAACTAATGAAAAACTGTTTTTT. Translated, it gives CASSLGGLGTTNEKLFF.

This clonotype was detected ten times or more. CDR3 region: CASSPDISTYEQYF. CDR3 DNA: TGTGCCAGCAGCCCGGACATTTCAACCTACGAGCAGTACTTC. The chain is built from TRBV7-9 and TRBJ2-7; possible D gene TRBD1, 5 bases. The V and J ends lost 5 bases and 2 bases respectively, with 13 bases between them. The CDR3 has 14 residues. CDR1 is SEHNR, CDR2 FQNEAQ, per germline (reference sequence). Looking up the rest from reference TRBV7-9 and TRBJ2-7 gives the full variable domain: DTGVSQNPRHKITKRGQNVTFRCDPISEHNRLYWYRQTLGQGPEFLTYFQNEAQLEKSRLLSDRFSAERPKGSFSTLEIQRTEQGDSAMYLCASSPDISTYEQYFGPGTRLTVT.

The chain employs TRBV7-6 and TRBJ1-1; 7 positions match TRBD1. The V gene's germline CDR1 is SGHVS and CDR2 FNYEAQ. The CDR3 contains 18 residues. V shed 6 bases and J 0 bases; nucleotides not matched to a gene: 16. This CDR3 is CASRPPVVGGSLNTEAFF. CDR3 coding DNA: TGTGCCAGCAGACCCCCCGTAGTAGGGGGCTCGTTGAACACTGAAGCTTTCTTT.

In this sample, this clonotype turned up a few times. The chain has TRBV7-9 and TRBJ2-3; 11 bases fit TRBD2. Trimming at V came to 5 bases and at J to 4 bases, leaving 5 bases not matched to a gene. CDR1 SEHNR and CDR2 FQNEAQ come from the germline V gene (reference sequence). The CDR3 is made up of 15 amino acids. CDR3 in amino acids: CASSPTSGAADTQYF. CDR3 bases: TGTGCCAGCAGCCCGACTAGCGGGGCGGCAGATACGCAGTATTTT.

The chain uses TRBV2 and TRBJ2-5, with D unclear. This CDR3 has 13 residues. The germline CDR1 and CDR2 sequences are SNHLY and FYNNEI. V lost 10 bases, J lost 1 base, and 13 bases lay in between. CDR3 nucleotides: TGTGCCACTAAAGCCGGCCCCCAAGAGACCCAGTACTTC. It codes for CATKAGPQETQYF.

In DNA form, the CDR3 reads TGTGCCAGCAGCGTAGCAGAAGACGGCGGTGAAGCTTTCTTT. It codes for CASSVAEDGGEAFF. V is TRBV9 and J is TRBJ1-1; no reliable D call. V lost 0 bases, J lost 7 bases, and 13 bases lay in between. The CDR3 contains 14 residues. Per germline, CDR1 SGDLS and CDR2 YYNGEE.

Many counts were recorded for this clonotype. V and J are TRBV7-2 and TRBJ1-3; 8 bases are shared with TRBD1. Germline V gives CDR1 SGHTA, CDR2 FQGNSA. The trim removed 2 bases at V and 3 bases at J, leaving 3 bases unmatched. This CDR3 spans 15 amino acids. Here the CDR3 reads CASSLWTGSGNTIYF. The CDR3 DNA is TGTGCCAGCAGCTTATGGACAGGGAGTGGAAACACCATATATTTT.

This clonotype was seen more than once but under ten times. V is TRBV19 and J is TRBJ2-2; no clear D. Per the germline V gene, CDR1 is LNHDA and CDR2 is SQIVND (reference sequence). The V end was cut by 5 bases, the J end by 2 bases, with 6 bases between. The CDR3 is made up of 13 amino acids. The CDR3 loop is CASSDFNTGELFF. The DNA for the CDR3 is TGTGCCAGTAGTGACTTTAACACCGGGGAGCTGTTTTTT.

Only a few counts were recorded for this clonotype. The chain recombines TRBV7-2 with TRBJ1-2; TRBD1 might be the D (6 bases). The CDR3 runs to 16 residues. V lost 2 bases to trimming and J lost 2 bases, with 15 bases between them. Per the germline V gene, CDR1 is SGHTA and CDR2 is FQGNSA. The CDR3 region is CASSLNRGRLNYGYTF. The CDR3 DNA is TGTGCCAGCAGCTTAAATCGGGGGCGATTAAACTATGGCTACACCTTC. Together with reference TRBV7-2 and TRBJ1-2, the CDR3 gives the full variable domain: GAGVSQSPSNKVTEKGKDVELRCDPISGHTALYWYRQSLGQGLEFLIYFQGNSAPDKSGLPSDRFSAERTGGSVSTLTIQRTQQEDSAVYLCASSLNRGRLNYGYTFGSGTRLTVV.

This clonotype turned up a few times. The V and J genes are TRBV3-1 and TRBJ1-6; 8 bases are a match to TRBD1. The germline V gene encodes CDR1 LGHDT and CDR2 YNNKEL (reference sequence). The CDR3 runs to 14 residues. With V trimmed by 1 base and J by 11 bases, 4 bases remained unmatched. The CDR3 nucleotides read TGTGCCAGCAGCCAAGCGGACAGGGACCCACCCCTCCACTTT. This gives the protein CASSQADRDPPLHF.

V and J are TRBV7-6 and TRBJ2-7, with unresolved D. The CDR3 extends over 13 amino acids. V was pared by 2 bases and J by 7 bases, with 12 bases between. Germline CDR1 SGHVS, CDR2 FNYEAQ. CDR3 loop: CASSLTPLREQYF. The DNA for the CDR3 is TGTGCCAGCAGCTTAACCCCCTTAAGGGAGCAGTACTTC.

The rearrangement links TRBV14 to TRBJ1-3; D unclear. CDR1 is SGHDN and CDR2 is FVKESK in the germline V gene. Between the trimmed V and J ends, which lost 0 bases and 0 bases, there was a span of 6 bases. This CDR3 region has 15 residues. The CDR3 nucleotides are TGTGCCAGCAGCCAAGACGGGTACTCTGGAAACACCATATATTTT. Amino acids: CASSQDGYSGNTIYF.

The chain carries TRBV7-9 and TRBJ2-5; 13 bases line up with TRBD2. The CDR3 is made up of 20 amino acids. V shed 3 bases and J 7 bases; nucleotides not matched to a gene: 20. CDR1 and CDR2 from the germline V gene are SEHNR and FQNEAQ (reference sequence). The CDR3 DNA is TGTGCCAGCAGCTTTCCACGACGGACTAGCGGGGGAATAGTAAAGATGACCCAGTACTTC. Protein: CASSFPRRTSGGIVKMTQYF.

V and J are TRBV7-9 and TRBJ2-3; TRBD1 might be the D (6 bases). The V gene's germline CDR1 is SEHNR and CDR2 FQNEAQ (reference sequence). V lost 5 bases to trimming and J lost 4 bases, with 13 bases between them. The CDR3 consists of 14 residues. The CDR3 bases are TGTGCCAGCAGCGACTCAGGGGAATCAGATACGCAGTATTTT. It codes for CASSDSGESDTQYF.

The rearrangement joins TRBV7-9 to TRBJ1-4; 7 bases fit TRBD1. Germline values: CDR1 SEHNR, CDR2 FQNEAQ (reference sequence). The CDR3 sequence is 16 residues long. With V trimmed by 3 bases and J by 0 bases, 4 bases remained unmatched. CDR3 residues: CASSFDREATNEKLFF. CDR3 DNA: TGTGCCAGCAGCTTCGACAGGGAAGCAACTAATGAAAAACTGTTTTTT.

This clonotype appeared many times. This chain uses TRBV7-2 with TRBJ2-3, with D unresolved. The V gene's germline CDR1 is SGHTA and CDR2 FQGNSA. This CDR3 region has 16 residues. Trimming took off 1 base at V and 0 bases at J, with 11 bases between the two ends. This CDR3 reads CASSLGEAVSTDTQYF. CDR3 in DNA: TGTGCCAGCAGCTTAGGCGAGGCCGTTAGCACAGATACGCAGTATTTT. The full variable domain, completed using reference TRBV7-2 and TRBJ2-3, is GAGVSQSPSNKVTEKGKDVELRCDPISGHTALYWYRQSLGQGLEFLIYFQGNSAPDKSGLPSDRFSAERTGGSVSTLTIQRTQQEDSAVYLCASSLGEAVSTDTQYFGPGTRLTVL.

J is TRBJ2-1 and V is TRBV7-3, with 12 bases identical to TRBD2. The CDR3 extends over 19 amino acids. With 2 bases clipped from V and 6 bases from J, the junction kept 14 bases outside the gene matches. Germline V gene data show CDR1 as SGHTA and CDR2 as FQGTGA. CDR3: CASSLQGPSGGAHGNEQFF. CDR3 coding DNA: TGTGCCAGCAGCTTACAAGGTCCTAGCGGGGGGGCCCACGGCAATGAGCAGTTCTTC.

The chain is built from TRBV7-8 and TRBJ2-7; 8 bases map to TRBD1. The CDR3 loop spans 16 amino acids. Germline loops: CDR1 SGHVS, CDR2 FQNEAQ. The trim removed 3 bases at V and 2 bases at J, leaving 9 bases unmatched. The CDR3: CASSFSDRGRPYEQYF. The CDR3 bases are TGTGCCAGCAGCTTCTCAGACAGGGGTCGTCCCTACGAGCAGTACTTC.